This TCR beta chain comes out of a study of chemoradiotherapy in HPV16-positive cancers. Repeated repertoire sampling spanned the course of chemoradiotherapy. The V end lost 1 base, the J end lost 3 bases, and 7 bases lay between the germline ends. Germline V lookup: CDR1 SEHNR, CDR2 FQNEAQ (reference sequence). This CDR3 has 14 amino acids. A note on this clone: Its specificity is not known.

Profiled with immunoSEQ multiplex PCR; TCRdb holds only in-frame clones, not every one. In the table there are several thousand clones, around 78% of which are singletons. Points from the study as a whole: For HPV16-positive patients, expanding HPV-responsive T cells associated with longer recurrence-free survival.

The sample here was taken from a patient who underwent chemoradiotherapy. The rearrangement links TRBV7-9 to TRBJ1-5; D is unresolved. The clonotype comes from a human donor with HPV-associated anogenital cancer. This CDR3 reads CASSLGTANQPQHF. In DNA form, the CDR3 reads TGTGCCAGCAGCTTAGGGACTGCCAATCAGCCCCAGCATTTT.